Below, one TCR beta chain is given with its context. Its matching antigen is unknown. The authors reverse transcribed all of the isolated RNA, so sequencing captured expressed TCRB transcripts. The protocol was immunoSEQ multiplex PCR, while the TCRdb copy is restricted to in-frame clones and leaves out a portion. Of 600,000 or so clones listed, around 11% are singletons. This sample was taken from a study of beta chain features in type 1 diabetes. Study results and caveats: Shorter TCRB CDR3s, moderately but significantly so, marked every one of the four CD4+ subsets in Type 1 diabetes patients.

The V gene lost 0 bases and the J gene lost 0 bases, with 9 bases spanning the gap. Germline V gene data show CDR1 as SGHDT and CDR2 as YYEEEE. CDR3 length: 15 amino acids. The origin of this receptor is a man aged 25 to 40 with type 1 diabetes. The sample was naive CD4+ T cells from blood. V is TRBV5-6 and J is TRBJ1-1; tentatively, D is TRBD1 (6 bases). The CDR3 protein is CASSLAGHLNTEAFF. The DNA for the CDR3 is TGTGCCAGCAGCTTGGCGGGACATCTGAACACTGAAGCTTTCTTT.